This TCR beta chain appears in the sequencing data of a study of blood T cell repertoires in COVID-19. V shed 6 bases and J shed 1 base, with 16 bases lying between them. There are 17 residues in the CDR3. Germline CDR1 and CDR2: SNHLY and FYNNEI. Adults between roughly 18 and 95 years of age took part from under 30 US areas. This clone appeared once. The method was immunoSEQ multiplex PCR; TCRdb's version includes in-frame clones alone and lacks a portion of them. The sample carries around 290,000 clones, about nine tenths recorded once. Sequenced material: PBMCs or T cells enriched from blood (not recorded which). The chain joins TRBV2 to TRBJ1-6, with D perhaps matching TRBD1 (5 bases). The TCR sequence derives from a woman between 40 and 50 years old who had recovered from COVID-19. CDR3 bases: TGTGCCAGCAGAGTCCCAGGGAGGGAGTCCTATAATTCACCCCTCCACTTT. Its protein product is CASRVPGRESYNSPLHF.